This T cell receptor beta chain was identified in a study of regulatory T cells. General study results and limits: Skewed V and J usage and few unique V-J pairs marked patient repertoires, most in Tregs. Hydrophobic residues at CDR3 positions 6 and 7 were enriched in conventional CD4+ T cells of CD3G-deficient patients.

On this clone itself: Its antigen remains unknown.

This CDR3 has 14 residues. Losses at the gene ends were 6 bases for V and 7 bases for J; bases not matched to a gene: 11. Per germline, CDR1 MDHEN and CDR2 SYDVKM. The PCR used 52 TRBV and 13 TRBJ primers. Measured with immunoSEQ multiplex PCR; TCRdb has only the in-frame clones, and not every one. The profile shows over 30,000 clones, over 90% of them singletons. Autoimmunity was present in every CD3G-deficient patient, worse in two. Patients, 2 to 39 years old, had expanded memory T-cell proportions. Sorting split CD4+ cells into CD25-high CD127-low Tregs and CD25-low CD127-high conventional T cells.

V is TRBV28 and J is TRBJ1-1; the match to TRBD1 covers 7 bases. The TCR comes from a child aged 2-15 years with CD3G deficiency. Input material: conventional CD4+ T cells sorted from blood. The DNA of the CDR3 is TGTGCCAGCAGCCCACCCGACAGGGTTTTTGAAGCTTTCTTT. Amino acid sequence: CASSPPDRVFEAFF. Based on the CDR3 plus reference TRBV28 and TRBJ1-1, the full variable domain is DVKVTQSSRYLVKRTGEKVFLECVQDMDHENMFWYRQDPGLGLRLIYFSYDVKMKEKGDIPEGYSVSREKKERFSLILESASTNQTSMYLCASSPPDRVFEAFFGQGTRLTVV.